The 24 T cell receptor beta chains reported below all come from one sample, sequenced in a study of shared clonotypes between healthy human individuals. Method: immunoSEQ multiplex PCR; TCRdb's copy keeps in-frame clones and lacks some. The sample lists about 490,000 clones; around four fifths were seen once. The specimen was PBMCs. These receptor sequences come from a woman aged 40 to 50 in good health. Some clones in this sample may be carry-over from other donors' samples.

V gene TRBV7-2 combines with J gene TRBJ2-7; 12 nucleotides match TRBD2. The junction had 0 bases not matched to a gene; V was cut back by 0 bases and J by 3 bases. CDR1 and CDR2 from the germline V gene are SGHTA and FQGNSA. The CDR3 loop spans 15 amino acids. The DNA for the CDR3 is TGTGCCAGCAGCTTAGCGACTAGCGGGAGCTACGAGCAGTACTTC. Translated, it gives CASSLATSGSYEQYF.

The chain uses TRBV4-1 and TRBJ2-7; TRBD2 is a possible D gene (5 bases). The germline CDR1 and CDR2 sequences are MGHRA and YSYEKL. The CDR3 is 14 residues long. The V end lost 1 base, the J end lost 2 bases, and 9 bases lay between the germline ends. The chain's CDR3 is CASSQAGETYEQYF. DNA for the CDR3: TGCGCCAGCAGCCAAGCCGGGGAGACCTACGAGCAGTACTTC.

A note on this clone: The same CDR3 can be traced to other DNA sequences in this sample. The rearrangement uses TRBV5-6 and TRBJ1-3; no definite D call. Germline CDR1 SGHDT, CDR2 YYEEEE. CDR3 length: 13 amino acids. Trimming removed 0 bases from V and 2 bases from J, with 3 bases in between. For the CDR3, the DNA is TGTGCCAGCAGCTTGGGTGCTGGAAACACCATATATTTT. Its protein is CASSLGAGNTIYF.

The J gene is TRBJ2-5, the V gene TRBV19, with 13 bases lining up with TRBD2. The V gene end was trimmed by 6 bases and the J gene end by 2 bases; junction bases not matched to a gene: 3. Germline-derived CDR1 and CDR2 are LNHDA and SQIVND (reference sequence). The CDR3 totals 15 residues. CDR3 region: CASRRTSGGQETQYF. The CDR3 coding sequence is TGTGCCAGTAGAAGGACTAGCGGGGGACAAGAGACCCAGTACTTC.

The CDR3 sequence is CATSRDIGPYEQYF. CDR3 bases: TGTGCCACCAGCAGAGACATAGGCCCCTACGAGCAGTACTTC. The rearrangement joins TRBV15 to TRBJ2-7; D unresolved. This CDR3 contains 14 residues. V lost 0 bases and J 2 bases, leaving 8 bases between the germline ends. The V gene's germline CDR1 is LNHNV and CDR2 YYDKDF (reference sequence).

The sample holds one count of this clone. The rearrangement links TRBV5-1 to TRBJ1-4, with 10 bases matching TRBD1. The CDR3 totals 16 residues. Trimming at V came to 0 bases and at J to 7 bases, leaving 6 bases not matched to a gene. Germline V lookup: CDR1 SGHRS, CDR2 YFSETQ. CDR3 in amino acids: CASSLGLTGGVEKLFF. The DNA for the CDR3 is TGCGCCAGCAGCTTGGGCCTGACAGGGGGCGTTGAAAAACTGTTTTTT.

The genes are TRBV27 and TRBJ2-7; D is uncertain. In germline, CDR1 is MNHEY, CDR2 SMNVEV (reference sequence). The CDR3 covers 15 residues. Trimming removed 3 bases at V and 2 bases at J, with 14 bases between. The CDR3 here is CASSFAPPSTYEQYF. The CDR3 DNA reads as TGTGCCAGCAGTTTTGCCCCCCCGAGTACCTACGAGCAGTACTTC.

This sequence joins TRBV30 and TRBJ1-1; D not certain. The germline CDR1 and CDR2 sequences are GTSNPN and SVGIG (reference sequence). The CDR3 sequence is 10 residues long. V shed 5 bases and J shed 11 bases, with 12 bases lying between them. For the CDR3, the DNA is TGTGCCTGGGGTTCCGAGTGGGCTTTCTTT. Its translation: CAWGSEWAFF.

This chain connects TRBV7-9 to TRBJ2-3, with TRBD2 identical over 8 bases. The CDR3 totals 15 residues. The V and J ends lost 1 base and 1 base, in that order; junction bases with no gene match: 1. CDR1 and CDR2 (germline): SEHNR, FQNEAQ (reference sequence). The CDR3 region has the DNA TGTGCCAGCAGCTTAGTACTAGCGGGCACAGATACGCAGTATTTT. It encodes CASSLVLAGTDTQYF.

V is TRBV5-8 and J is TRBJ1-1, with no clear D. The CDR3 sequence is 9 residues long. Per germline, CDR1 SGHTS and CDR2 YDEGEE. V dropped 7 bases and J dropped 11 bases, with 9 bases sitting between them. CDR3 DNA sequence: TGTGCCAGCGGCAGGAAGGCTTTCTTT. This encodes CASGRKAFF.

The rearrangement uses TRBV9 and TRBJ1-1, with D hard to call. The length of the CDR3 is 13 residues. Looked up from germline, CDR1 is SGDLS and CDR2 is YYNGEE. V was pared by 5 bases and J by 4 bases, with 12 bases between. The CDR3 DNA reads TGTGCCAGCAGAGAGCTGCCCACCACTGAAGCTTTCTTT. Amino acids: CASRELPTTEAFF. The full variable domain, completed using reference TRBV9 and TRBJ1-1, is DSGVTQTPKHLITATGQRVTLRCSPRSGDLSVYWYQQSLDQGLQFLIQYYNGEERAKGNILERFSAQQFPDLHSELNLSSLELGDSALYFCASRELPTTEAFFGQGTRLTVV.

The chain combines TRBV7-9 with TRBJ2-7; no firm D call. Trimming cost V 5 bases and J 7 bases, with 9 bases left between them. The germline V gene encodes CDR1 SEHNR and CDR2 FQNEAQ (reference sequence). The CDR3 runs to 11 residues. Here the CDR3 reads CASSPESEQYF. In nucleotides, the CDR3 is TGTGCCAGCAGCCCGGAGTCTGAGCAGTACTTC.

This chain links TRBV10-2 with TRBJ1-5, with a possible D match to TRBD1 (6 bases). Deletions cut 8 bases from V and 5 bases from J, with 13 bases between. In germline, CDR1 is WSHSY, CDR2 SAAADI. The CDR3 runs 13 residues. CDR3 in amino acids: CASAGGRYQPQHF. In DNA, the CDR3 is TGCGCCAGCGCGGGGGGCAGGTATCAGCCCCAGCATTTT.

V usage is TRBV7-9 and J usage is TRBJ1-3; TRBD1 aligns across 7 bases. V lost 5 bases, J lost 8 bases, and 9 bases stayed unmatched. The CDR3 has 14 amino acids. Per the germline V gene, CDR1 is SEHNR and CDR2 is FQNEAQ (reference sequence). Here the CDR3 reads CASSRDRAPDTIYF. The CDR3 DNA reads as TGTGCCAGCAGCCGCGACAGGGCCCCGGACACCATATATTTT.

CDR3 in amino acids: CASAIPGQNTEAFF. The CDR3 DNA sequence: TGTGCCAGCGCAATCCCAGGGCAGAACACTGAAGCTTTCTTT. The chain recombines TRBV28 with TRBJ1-1; a possible D gene is TRBD1 (5 bases). The V end lost 8 bases, the J end lost 1 base, and 14 bases lay between the germline ends. This CDR3 has 14 residues. Per the germline V gene, CDR1 is MDHEN and CDR2 is SYDVKM.

As to this clone: This sample includes further DNA sequences coding for the same CDR3. The chain is built from TRBV7-8 and TRBJ1-2; D is perhaps TRBD1 (5 bases). CDR3 size: 13 residues. V gave up 5 bases and J gave up 2 bases, with 9 bases separating them. Germline CDR1 is SGHVS and CDR2 is FQNEAQ. Here the CDR3 reads CASSPTGNYGYTF. For the CDR3, the DNA is TGTGCCAGCAGCCCCACAGGAAACTATGGCTACACCTTC.

The chain has TRBV27 and TRBJ1-2; 8 bases align to TRBD1. The CDR3 loop spans 14 amino acids. Germline V gene lookup returns CDR1 MNHEY and CDR2 SMNVEV (reference sequence). Unmatched junction bases numbered 3, after V lost 3 bases and J lost 3 bases. CDR3 DNA sequence: TGTGCCAGCAGTTTTTCAGGGGGCGACTATGGCTACACCTTC. The encoded protein is CASSFSGGDYGYTF.

The table lists this clone with a count of one. The chain uses TRBV27 and TRBJ1-4; 9 bases align to TRBD1. The CDR3 covers 18 residues. Germline trimming cut 4 bases from V and 7 bases from J; bases unmatched to any gene: 16. Germline loops: CDR1 MNHEY, CDR2 SMNVEV (reference sequence). This CDR3 reads CASSYRHSQDRGSEKLFF. As DNA, the CDR3 is TGTGCCAGCAGTTATCGACATAGCCAGGACAGGGGATCTGAAAAACTGTTTTTT.

Remarks on this clone: This likely reflects a read error, since a far larger clone is one base away. The genes are TRBV4-3 and TRBJ2-3; 8 bases align to TRBD2. The CDR3 spans 14 residues. In germline, CDR1 is LGHNA, CDR2 YSLEER. The CDR3 sequence is CDSSQGLEADTQYF. CDR3 coding DNA: TGCGACAGCAGCCAGGGACTAGAGGCAGATACGCAGTATTTT.

The rearrangement joins TRBV10-2 to TRBJ2-1, with TRBD2 matching 13 bases. CDR3 length: 19 residues. The junction had 15 bases not matched to a gene; V was cut back by 6 bases and J by 4 bases. From germline, CDR1 is WSHSY and CDR2 SAAADI. CDR3 region: CASRPSGLRTSGSYNEQFF. The CDR3 DNA reads TGCGCCAGCAGGCCTTCGGGGCTCCGGACTAGCGGGAGTTACAATGAGCAGTTCTTC.

This clone was recorded only once. This sequence joins TRBV9 and TRBJ1-2; 7 positions agree with TRBD1. The CDR3 contains 14 residues. The J segment lost 4 bases and the V segment lost 0 bases, leaving 3 bases of the junction unmatched. Germline values: CDR1 SGDLS, CDR2 YYNGEE. CDR3 DNA: TGTGCCAGCAGCGTAGCCGGGACAGCCTATGGCTACACCTTC. As protein: CASSVAGTAYGYTF.

The V call is TRBV28, the J call TRBJ2-5; D tentatively fits TRBD1 or TRBD2 (5 bases each). This CDR3 is built from 14 residues. V dropped 0 bases and J dropped 8 bases, with 13 bases sitting between them. The V gene's germline CDR1 is MDHEN and CDR2 SYDVKM. The DNA for the CDR3 is TGTGCCAGCAGTTTATGGGGGGACCAGACTACCCAGTACTTC. Its protein is CASSLWGDQTTQYF.

This clone appeared once. The genes are TRBV25-1 and TRBJ2-3; 8 bases are shared with TRBD2. Germline CDR1 and CDR2: MGHDK and SYGVNS. CDR3 length equals 15 residues. With 6 bases clipped from V and 9 bases from J, the junction kept 14 bases outside the gene matches. In DNA form, the CDR3 reads TGTGCCAGCAGCTATATCCGGGACTTAGCGGGGACGCAGTATTTT. Translation gives CASSYIRDLAGTQYF.

The chain has TRBV5-4 and TRBJ2-6; 10 nucleotides align to TRBD1. V dropped 7 bases and J dropped 0; count of bases not matched to a gene: 4. The CDR3 covers 16 residues. Germline CDR1 is SGHNT and CDR2 is YYREEE (reference sequence). CDR3 bases: TGTGCCAGCGTGGGACAGGGGAACTCTGGGGCCAACGTCCTGACTTTC. Translation: CASVGQGNSGANVLTF.